This TCR beta chain was observed in a study of T cell changes during pregnancy in multiple sclerosis. The method was immunoSEQ multiplex PCR; TCRdb's version includes in-frame clones alone and lacks a portion of them. The sample lists over 80,000 clones, over 85% occurring once. CDR1 is SNHLY and CDR2 is FYNNEI in the germline V gene. Trimming cost V 10 bases and J 0 bases, with 16 bases left between them. The CDR3 is 15 residues long. The V call is TRBV2, the J call TRBJ2-1, with D unresolved. This sequence originates from a female donor in good health, enrolled as a control in a pregnancy study. The material was peripheral blood, obtained in the third trimester of pregnancy. CDR3 amino acids: CATSGSASSYNEQFF. The CDR3, as DNA: TGTGCCACCTCCGGGTCCGCAAGCTCCTACAATGAGCAGTTCTTC.